This T cell receptor beta chain was profiled in a study of cytomegalovirus exposure and HLA in healthy donors. Study findings and constraints: With further analysis later on, most CMV-associated TCR beta chains appeared HLA-restricted.

CDR3 length: 15 residues. The germline gives CDR1 SGHTS, CDR2 YDEGEE. Trimming removed 0 bases from V and 3 bases from J, with 10 bases in between. PCR employed 60 Vbeta and 13 Jbeta primers. The data were produced by immunoSEQ multiplex PCR, yet TCRdb's version contains in-frame clones alone and is incomplete. The sample comprises 85,000 to 95,000 clones, about 60% of which are singletons, and about 6.7% rests with the top ten. In the case of this clone: Its specificity is unknown.

The receptor's source is a woman aged 30 to 39 in good health and CMV-seronegative. The V and J genes are TRBV5-8 and TRBJ2-1, with D perhaps TRBD1 (5 bases). The material sequenced was PBMCs. CDR3: CASSLEGQGYNEQFF. The CDR3 bases are TGTGCCAGCAGCTTGGAGGGCCAGGGCTACAATGAGCAGTTCTTC.